The 32 T cell receptor beta chains listed next were all sequenced from one sample in a study of blood T cell repertoires in COVID-19 (dated by TCRdb to about 2020). The library was prepared using the immunoSEQ multiplex PCR assay. TCRdb mirrors the immuneACCESS table, restricted to in-frame sequences. Some clones are absent from its copies; in checked studies, under half trace to an unresolved V gene, and the reason for the others is unknown. The sample profile shows 150,000 or so clones; around nine tenths of them were found once. The leading ten clones occupy over 15% of the sample. The specimen was peripheral blood. These receptors were obtained from a man between 60 and 75 years old with active or convalescent COVID-19.

This clone was counted a few times. The chain combines TRBV29-1 with TRBJ1-2; 8 bases map to TRBD1. Germline assignment: CDR1 SQVTM and CDR2 ANQGSEA. The CDR3 loop spans 19 amino acids. V trimming: 3 bases; J trimming: 0 bases; junction bases outside the gene matches: 18. CDR3 in amino acids: CSVEPRYPGTGDTNYGYTF. CDR3 DNA sequence: TGCAGCGTTGAGCCGAGGTATCCCGGGACAGGAGATACTAACTATGGCTACACCTTC.

J is TRBJ1-2 and V is TRBV27; D gene uncertain. The V end lost 2 bases, the J end lost 2 bases, and 9 bases lay between the germline ends. Germline V gives CDR1 MNHEY, CDR2 SMNVEV (reference sequence). The length of the CDR3 is 14 residues. The CDR3 DNA follows: TGTGCCAGCAGTTTACACTACGGAAACTATGGCTACACCTTC. Translation: CASSLHYGNYGYTF.

Turning to this clone: This sample includes further DNA sequences coding for the same CDR3. The chain is built from TRBV6-2 or TRBV6-3 and TRBJ2-5, with unresolved D. CDR1 MNHEY and CDR2 SVGEGT come from the germline V gene. The CDR3 loop spans 11 amino acids. V was pared by 5 bases and J by 4 bases, with 5 bases between. The CDR3 DNA sequence: TGTGCCAGCAGTCCCCGAGAGACCCAGTACTTC. This gives the protein CASSPRETQYF.

The chain carries TRBV6-1 and TRBJ2-7, with D perhaps TRBD1 (5 bases). The CDR3 spans 14 residues. Trimming took 0 bases from V and 6 from J, leaving 12 bases between them. CDR1 MNHNS and CDR2 SASEGT come from the germline V gene. The CDR3 DNA reads TGTGCCAGCAGTGAAGCTGCAGGGCTGGGCGAGCAGTACTTC. It codes for CASSEAAGLGEQYF.

J is TRBJ1-2 and V is TRBV6-5, with TRBD1 identical over 11 bases. The CDR3 extends over 16 amino acids. V trimming: 2 bases; J trimming: 4 bases; junction bases outside the gene matches: 6. Germline loops: CDR1 MNHEY, CDR2 SVGAGI. The CDR3 spells CASSYVRTGGSYGYTF. Here the CDR3 DNA reads TGTGCCAGCAGTTACGTTAGGACAGGGGGCAGCTATGGCTACACCTTC.

The chain recombines TRBV10-1 with TRBJ1-4, with 10 nucleotides matching TRBD1. The CDR3 is 16 residues long. Trimming cost V 3 bases and J 9 bases; bases outside gene matches: 10. CDR1 WNHNN and CDR2 SYGVQD come from the germline V gene (reference sequence). The CDR3 DNA reads as TGCGCCAGCAGTGACTCGACCGGGACAGGGGCTCAAAAACTGTTTTTT. Amino acids: CASSDSTGTGAQKLFF.

This clone was seen only once. This chain connects TRBV30 to TRBJ1-1; 9 bases agree with TRBD1. Trimming at V came to 2 bases and at J to 5 bases, leaving 12 bases not matched to a gene. The CDR3 runs to 16 residues. Germline lookup yields CDR1 GTSNPN and CDR2 SVGIG (reference sequence). The CDR3: CAWSSITGQGWTEAFF. The CDR3, as DNA: TGTGCCTGGAGTTCCATAACAGGACAGGGGTGGACTGAAGCTTTCTTT.

The genes are TRBV7-9 and TRBJ1-2, with unresolved D. CDR1 is SEHNR and CDR2 is FQNEAQ in the germline V gene (reference sequence). Trimming shortened V by 0 bases and J by 4 bases, and 15 bases separated the two germline ends. The CDR3 spans 16 residues. The CDR3 DNA sequence: TGTGCCAGCAGCTTAGCGACCCCCCGGCCGGGCTATGGCTACACCTTC. Translation: CASSLATPRPGYGYTF.

This sequence joins TRBV5-1 and TRBJ1-2; 11 bases fit TRBD1. After removal of 3 bases from V and 7 bases from J, the junction contained 8 bases not matched to a gene. Germline loops: CDR1 SGHRS, CDR2 YFSETQ. The CDR3 is 15 residues long. CDR3 region: CASSSGQGGRAGYTF. CDR3 coding DNA: TGCGCCAGCAGCTCGGGACAGGGGGGAAGAGCTGGCTACACCTTC. Full variable domain (outside the CDR3, taken from reference TRBV5-1 and TRBJ1-2): KAGVTQTPRYLIKTRGQQVTLSCSPISGHRSVSWYQQTPGQGLQFLFEYFSETQRNKGNFPGRFSGRQFSNSRSEMNVSTLELGDSALYLCASSSGQGGRAGYTFGSGTRLTVV.

V is TRBV18 and J is TRBJ1-4; 7 nucleotides agree with TRBD1. Per germline, CDR1 KGHSH and CDR2 LQKENI. CDR3 size: 15 residues. Trimming took 3 bases from V and 8 from J; bases not matched to a gene: 9. CDR3 DNA sequence: TGTGCCAGCTCACCGTTCGACAGGGTTGGCGAAAAACTGTTTTTT. Translation: CASSPFDRVGEKLFF.

The J gene is TRBJ1-4, the V gene TRBV5-4; D unclear. This CDR3 is 14 amino acids long. CDR1 and CDR2 (germline): SGHNT, YYREEE (reference sequence). V was shortened by 0 bases and J by 4 bases, with 7 bases between the two germline ends. CDR3 region: CASSLEISNEKLFF. CDR3 DNA: TGTGCCAGCAGCTTGGAAATCAGTAATGAAAAACTGTTTTTT. Drawing the rest from reference TRBV5-4 and TRBJ1-4, the complete variable domain is ETGVTQSPTHLIKTRGQQVTLRCSSQSGHNTVSWYQQALGQGPQFIFQYYREEENGRGNFPPRFSGLQFPNYSSELNVNALELDDSALYLCASSLEISNEKLFFGSGTQLSVL.

The J gene is TRBJ2-7, the V gene TRBV28, with TRBD2 matching 7 bases. V was pared by 2 bases and J by 2 bases, with 12 bases of the junction left unmatched. Germline lookup yields CDR1 MDHEN and CDR2 SYDVKM. The CDR3 runs to 17 residues. DNA of the CDR3: TGTGCCAGCAGTTTAGCGGGGGAACGATGGGCTACCTACGAGCAGTACTTC. Protein sequence: CASSLAGERWATYEQYF.

V gene TRBV7-2 combines with J gene TRBJ1-2; 9 bases map to TRBD1. In germline, CDR1 is SGHTA, CDR2 FQGNSA. The length of the CDR3 is 13 residues. V dropped 11 bases and J dropped 0; count of bases not matched to a gene: 4. CDR3 bases: TGTGCCGCACAGGGGGCGCCTAACTATGGCTACACCTTC. Residues: CAAQGAPNYGYTF.

This sequence joins TRBV19 and TRBJ1-2, with 7 positions matching TRBD1. Trimming at V came to 5 bases and at J to 7 bases, leaving 10 bases not matched to a gene. The CDR3 has 14 amino acids. Germline lookup yields CDR1 LNHDA and CDR2 SQIVND (reference sequence). The CDR3 nucleotides read TGTGCCAGTAGTGACCGACAGGGAATGAGTGGCTACACCTTC. Translation: CASSDRQGMSGYTF.

The chain carries TRBV5-1 and TRBJ2-7; 7 positions match TRBD1. Germline values: CDR1 SGHRS, CDR2 YFSETQ. This CDR3 has 13 amino acids. V shed 3 bases and J 5 bases; nucleotides not matched to a gene: 5. The CDR3 DNA follows: TGCGCCAGCAGCTCCGACAGGGACGACGAGCAGTACTTC. This sequence encodes CASSSDRDDEQYF.

This chain connects TRBV7-2 to TRBJ1-5, with a possible D match to TRBD1 (6 bases). The germline V gene has CDR1 SGHTA and CDR2 FQGNSA. The CDR3 has 13 amino acids. V lost 1 base and J 15 bases, leaving 16 bases between the germline ends. CDR3 protein: CASSLGTGLSPHF. CDR3 nucleotide sequence: TGTGCCAGCAGCTTAGGAACAGGGCTCTCACCGCATTTT. Filled out from reference TRBV7-2 and TRBJ1-5, the complete variable domain reads GAGVSQSPSNKVTEKGKDVELRCDPISGHTALYWYRQSLGQGLEFLIYFQGNSAPDKSGLPSDRFSAERTGGSVSTLTIQRTQQEDSAVYLCASSLGTGLSPHFGDGTRLSIL.

This clone was observed once. The chain employs TRBV7-9 and TRBJ2-5; TRBD2 agrees at 13 bases. CDR1 and CDR2 from the germline V gene are SEHNR and FQNEAQ (reference sequence). This CDR3 has 15 residues. V lost 5 bases to trimming and J lost 5 bases; unmatched junction nucleotides: 5. The CDR3: CASSQGTSGTETQYF. Written as DNA, the CDR3 is TGTGCCAGCAGCCAAGGGACTAGCGGGACTGAGACCCAGTACTTC. Filled out from reference TRBV7-9 and TRBJ2-5, the complete variable domain reads DTGVSQNPRHKITKRGQNVTFRCDPISEHNRLYWYRQTLGQGPEFLTYFQNEAQLEKSRLLSDRFSAERPKGSFSTLEIQRTEQGDSAMYLCASSQGTSGTETQYFGPGTRLLVL.

This clone showed up just once. The chain is built from TRBV30 and TRBJ1-2; D may be TRBD1 (6 bases). Germline V gives CDR1 GTSNPN, CDR2 SVGIG (reference sequence). The CDR3 is made up of 15 amino acids. The germline V and J ends were trimmed by 0 bases and 1 base, with 12 bases remaining between them. The CDR3 region is CAWSVQGLGNYGYTF. The CDR3 nucleotides are TGTGCCTGGAGTGTACAGGGTCTGGGTAACTATGGCTACACCTTC.

The chain is built from TRBV25-1 and TRBJ1-1; 9 bases match TRBD1. This CDR3 has 15 amino acids. Trimming removed 6 bases from V and 0 bases from J; junction bases left unmatched: 5. CDR1 and CDR2 from the germline V gene are MGHDK and SYGVNS. CDR3 DNA sequence: TGTGCCAGCAGCCGGGACAGGGCTATGAACACTGAAGCTTTCTTT. Translation gives CASSRDRAMNTEAFF.

V usage is TRBV5-1 and J usage is TRBJ2-5; 9 bases map to TRBD1. The CDR3 contains 15 residues. V was pared by 4 bases and J by 5 bases, with 9 bases of the junction left unmatched. Germline CDR1 and CDR2: SGHRS and YFSETQ. The CDR3 region has the DNA TGCGCCAGCAGCGTCGGACAGGGGTCAGGGGAGACCCAGTACTTC. Its translation: CASSVGQGSGETQYF.

The chain is built from TRBV5-1 and TRBJ1-1, with D tentatively TRBD1 (6 bases). The CDR3 has 14 amino acids. Germline CDR1 reads SGHRS; CDR2 reads YFSETQ. Trimming removed 4 bases from V and 1 base from J, with 11 bases in between. For the CDR3, the DNA is TGCGCCAGCAGCAGAGAAGGGGGGAACACTGAAGCTTTCTTT. This sequence encodes CASSREGGNTEAFF.

This sequence joins TRBV18 and TRBJ1-1; D is perhaps TRBD1 (6 bases). The V gene's germline CDR1 is KGHSH and CDR2 LQKENI. CDR3 length: 16 amino acids. The V and J ends lost 3 bases and 1 base respectively, with 15 bases between them. The DNA of the CDR3 is TGTGCCAGCTCACCCCTCACAGGGTATCGGAACACTGAAGCTTTCTTT. Translating gives CASSPLTGYRNTEAFF.

The genes are TRBV7-7 and TRBJ2-3, with D possibly being TRBD2 (6 bases). The CDR3 is made up of 16 amino acids. The germline V gene encodes CDR1 SSHAT and CDR2 FNYEAQ (reference sequence). The V end lost 1 base, the J end lost 0 bases, and 11 bases lay between the germline ends. CDR3 residues: CASSLEPGASTDTQYF. CDR3 DNA sequence: TGTGCCAGCAGCTTAGAGCCGGGAGCAAGCACAGATACGCAGTATTTT.

In its sample, this clone was seen once. This chain joins TRBV7-9 and TRBJ1-1, with no clear D. Trimming shortened V by 3 bases and J by 0 bases, and 5 bases separated the two germline ends. Germline V gene data show CDR1 as SEHNR and CDR2 as FQNEAQ (reference sequence). The CDR3 has 13 residues. Written as DNA, the CDR3 is TGTGCCAGCAGCTTTCCCTTGAACACTGAAGCTTTCTTT. It translates to CASSFPLNTEAFF.

J is TRBJ2-3 and V is TRBV4-2; tentative D call: TRBD2 (6 bases). Trimming stripped 0 bases from V and 2 bases from J, with 15 bases between. Germline V lookup: CDR1 LGHNA, CDR2 YNFKEQ. The CDR3 spans 17 residues. CDR3 in DNA: TGTGCCAGCAGCCAAGACTTACTCACGGGAGTCACAGATACGCAGTATTTT. As protein: CASSQDLLTGVTDTQYF.

The chain links TRBV5-1 to TRBJ1-1; unclear D gene. V dropped 0 bases and J dropped 0 bases, with 15 bases sitting between them. Germline V gene sequence: CDR1 SGHRS, CDR2 YFSETQ. This CDR3 region has 17 residues. Here the CDR3 reads CASSLAADSFMNTEAFF. In DNA form, the CDR3 reads TGCGCCAGCAGCTTGGCCGCAGACTCTTTCATGAACACTGAAGCTTTCTTT. The whole variable domain, filled in from reference TRBV5-1 and TRBJ1-1, reads KAGVTQTPRYLIKTRGQQVTLSCSPISGHRSVSWYQQTPGQGLQFLFEYFSETQRNKGNFPGRFSGRQFSNSRSEMNVSTLELGDSALYLCASSLAADSFMNTEAFFGQGTRLTVV.

The chain uses TRBV7-6 and TRBJ2-2; D is perhaps TRBD2 (6 bases). CDR3 length: 16 amino acids. Germline V gene lookup returns CDR1 SGHVS and CDR2 FNYEAQ. V lost 1 base, J lost 4 bases, and 13 bases lay in between. The CDR3 here is CASSLVEGLGTGELFF. The CDR3 region has the DNA TGTGCCAGCAGCTTAGTGGAGGGGCTAGGCACCGGGGAGCTGTTTTTT.

This chain connects TRBV7-8 to TRBJ2-7, with D tentatively TRBD2 (6 bases). CDR1 and CDR2 from the germline V gene are SGHVS and FQNEAQ. This CDR3 spans 16 amino acids. The V end was cut by 3 bases, the J end by 3 bases, with 18 bases between. The CDR3 loop reads CASSFGGGSGYYEQYF. CDR3 coding DNA: TGTGCCAGCAGCTTTGGTGGCGGTAGCGGATACTACGAGCAGTACTTC.

The chain couples TRBV7-9 to TRBJ1-6; D may be TRBD1 (6 bases). The CDR3 extends over 13 amino acids. In germline, CDR1 is SEHNR, CDR2 FQNEAQ (reference sequence). Between the trimmed V and J ends, which lost 5 bases and 8 bases, there was a span of 10 bases. The CDR3 sequence: CASSPNRDSPLHF. In DNA, the CDR3 is TGTGCCAGCAGCCCTAACAGGGATTCACCCCTCCACTTT.

V usage is TRBV19 and J usage is TRBJ2-5; 7 nucleotides line up with TRBD1. The CDR3 totals 13 residues. Germline V CDR1 and CDR2: LNHDA, SQIVND (reference sequence). V was pared by 8 bases and J by 5 bases, with 8 bases of the junction left unmatched. Written as DNA, the CDR3 is TGTGCCAGTTCGACAGGGCCAATGGAGACCCAGTACTTC. Residues: CASSTGPMETQYF.

This CDR3 reads CASSSKPGTDGYTF. For the CDR3, the DNA is TGTGCCAGCAGCTCCAAACCCGGGACAGATGGCTACACCTTC. This chain connects TRBV7-2 to TRBJ1-2; 7 bases are shared with TRBD1. Germline-derived CDR1 and CDR2 are SGHTA and FQGNSA. V shed 4 bases and J 6 bases; nucleotides not matched to a gene: 8. The CDR3 runs to 14 residues.

The chain employs TRBV5-1 and TRBJ2-2; 9 nucleotides align to TRBD1. J gave up 6 bases and V 6 bases, and 3 bases lay outside the gene matches. The CDR3 spans 13 residues. Per germline, CDR1 SGHRS and CDR2 YFSETQ. CDR3 region: CASMRQGAGELFF. CDR3 DNA: TGCGCCAGCATGAGACAGGGGGCCGGGGAGCTGTTTTTT.